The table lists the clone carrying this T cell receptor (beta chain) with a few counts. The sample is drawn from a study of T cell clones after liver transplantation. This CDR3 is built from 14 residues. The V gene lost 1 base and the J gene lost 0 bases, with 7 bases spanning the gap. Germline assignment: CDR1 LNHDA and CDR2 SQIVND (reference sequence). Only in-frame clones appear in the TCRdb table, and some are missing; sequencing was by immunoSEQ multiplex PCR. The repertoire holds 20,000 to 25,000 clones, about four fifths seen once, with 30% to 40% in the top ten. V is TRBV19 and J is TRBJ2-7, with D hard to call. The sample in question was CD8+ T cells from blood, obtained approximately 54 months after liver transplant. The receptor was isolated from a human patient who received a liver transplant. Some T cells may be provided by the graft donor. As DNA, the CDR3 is TGTGCCAGTAGTATAGGAACCTACTCCTACGAGCAGTACTTC. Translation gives CASSIGTYSYEQYF.